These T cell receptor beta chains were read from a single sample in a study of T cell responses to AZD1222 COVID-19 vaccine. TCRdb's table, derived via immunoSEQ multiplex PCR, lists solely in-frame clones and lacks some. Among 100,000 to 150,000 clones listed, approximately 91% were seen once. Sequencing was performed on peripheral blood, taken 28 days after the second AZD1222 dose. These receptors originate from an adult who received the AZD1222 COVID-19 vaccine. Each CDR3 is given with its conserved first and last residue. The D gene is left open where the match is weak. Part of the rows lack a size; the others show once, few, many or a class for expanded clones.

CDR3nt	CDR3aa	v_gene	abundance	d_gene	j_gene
TGTGCCAGCTATCTCGGCGAGCAGTACTTC	CASYLGEQYF	TRBV2	once	NA	TRBJ2-7
TGTGCCAGCAGTTTATGGAGGGGGCTATATGAAAAACTGTTTTTT	CASSLWRGLYEKLFF	TRBV28	NA	TRBD1	TRBJ1-4
TGCAGCGCTGGCCGGGGGTCTGGAAACACCATATATTTT	CSAGRGSGNTIYF	TRBV29-1	NA	NA	TRBJ1-3
TGTGCCAGCAGCCGGACAGGGCGAGAGACCCAGTACTTC	CASSRTGRETQYF	TRBV3-1/TRBV3-2	NA	TRBD1	TRBJ2-5
TGTGCCAGCAGCAAAGGGTCCGGACAGGGGGGATACGAGCAGTACTTC	CASSKGSGQGGYEQYF	TRBV21-1	NA	NA	TRBJ2-7
TGTGCCAGCAGCCAATCGTTCACCTACAATGAGCAGTTCTTC	CASSQSFTYNEQFF	TRBV16	NA	NA	TRBJ2-1
TGTGCCACCAGCAGGCCCGGGACAGGCAACGAAAAACTGTTTTTT	CATSRPGTGNEKLFF	TRBV15	NA	TRBD1	TRBJ1-4
TGTGCCAGCACTGGGGAAACGTTAAGCAATCAGCCCCAGCATTTT	CASTGETLSNQPQHF	TRBV2	few	NA	TRBJ1-5
TGTGCCAGCAGCTCCCTAGACAGGGGGGACGGATCTGGATATGGCTACACCTTC	CASSSLDRGDGSGYGYTF	TRBV5-6	NA	TRBD1	TRBJ1-2
TGTGCCAGCAGTTTATCGACAGGGGGCGCCTCGGGGTATGGCTACACCTTC	CASSLSTGGASGYGYTF	TRBV28	once	TRBD1	TRBJ1-2
TGTGCCAGCAGTTTAATGGGATATAGCAATCAGCCCCAGCATTTT	CASSLMGYSNQPQHF	TRBV28	NA	NA	TRBJ1-5
TGTGCCAGACCTCAGGGGCCCGGCGGCTACACCTTC	CARPQGPGGYTF	TRBV2	NA	NA	TRBJ1-2
TGTGCCAGCAGTTTTAACAGTTATCAGCCCCAGCATTTT	CASSFNSYQPQHF	TRBV6-2/TRBV6-3	once	NA	TRBJ1-5
TGTGCCAGCAGTTACAAATTCGGGGAGCAGTTCTTC	CASSYKFGEQFF	TRBV6-5	NA	NA	TRBJ2-1
TGTGCCATCAAAGGGGACAGGGGCCAAGAGACCCAGTACTTC	CAIKGDRGQETQYF	TRBV10-3	NA	TRBD1	TRBJ2-5
TGTGCCAGCAGTGACCCGGACAGGGGGGCATATGGCTACACCTTC	CASSDPDRGAYGYTF	TRBV6-4	NA	TRBD1	TRBJ1-2
TGTGCCAGCTCACCGGGACAGGGGAGAGGAAACACCATATATTTT	CASSPGQGRGNTIYF	TRBV18	NA	TRBD1	TRBJ1-3
TGTGCCTGGAGTATAGGGCCCAATCAGCCCCAGCATTTT	CAWSIGPNQPQHF	TRBV30	NA	NA	TRBJ1-5
TGCGCCAGCAGCTTGGGAATCGTGAAGGGATCAATGAACACTGAAGCTTTCTTT	CASSLGIVKGSMNTEAFF	TRBV5-1	NA	NA	TRBJ1-1